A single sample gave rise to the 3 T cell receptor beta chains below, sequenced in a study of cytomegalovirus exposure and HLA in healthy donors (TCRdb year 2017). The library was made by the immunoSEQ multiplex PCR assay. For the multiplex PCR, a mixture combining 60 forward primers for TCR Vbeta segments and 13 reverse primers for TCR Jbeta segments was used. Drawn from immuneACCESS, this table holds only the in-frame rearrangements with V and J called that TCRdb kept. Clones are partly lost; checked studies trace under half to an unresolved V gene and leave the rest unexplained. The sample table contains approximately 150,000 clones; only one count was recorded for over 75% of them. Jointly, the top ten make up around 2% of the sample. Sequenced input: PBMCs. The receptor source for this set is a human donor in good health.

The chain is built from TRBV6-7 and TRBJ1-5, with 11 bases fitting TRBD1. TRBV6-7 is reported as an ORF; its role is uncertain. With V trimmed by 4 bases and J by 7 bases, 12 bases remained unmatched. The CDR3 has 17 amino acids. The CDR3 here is CASSCQPGQGVGQPQHF. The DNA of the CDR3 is TGTGCCAGCAGTTGTCAACCGGGACAGGGGGTCGGGCAGCCCCAGCATTTT.

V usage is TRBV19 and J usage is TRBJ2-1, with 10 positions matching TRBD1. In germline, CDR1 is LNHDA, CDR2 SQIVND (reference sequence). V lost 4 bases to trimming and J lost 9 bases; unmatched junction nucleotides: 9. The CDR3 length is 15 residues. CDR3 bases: TGTGCCAGTAGTAATCCCGGGACAGGGGTACGTGAGCAGTTCTTC. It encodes CASSNPGTGVREQFF.

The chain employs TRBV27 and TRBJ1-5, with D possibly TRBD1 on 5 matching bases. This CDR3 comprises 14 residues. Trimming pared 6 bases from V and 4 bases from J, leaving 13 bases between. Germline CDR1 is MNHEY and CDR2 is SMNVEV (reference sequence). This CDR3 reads CASSPGGSNQPQHF. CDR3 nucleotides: TGTGCCAGCAGCCCCGGGGGGTCAAATCAGCCCCAGCATTTT.